This TCR beta chain was captured in a study of blood T cell repertoires in COVID-19. Study overall: Donors in the United States, Italy and Spain gave samples during acute or convalescent COVID-19. PBMCs, B-cell-depleted T cells, or T cells were the source of the cDNA or gDNA that made up the material.

This clone was found many times. Authors' data handling: How many nucleated cells were present was estimated from reference gene primer amplification. Clones were read by immunoSEQ multiplex PCR, and TCRdb kept only the in-frame ones, dropping some. V and J calls and clone size are given by that table; D and trimming were obtained from the DNA. The data contain fewer than 350,000 clones, 86% of them singletons. The V and J ends lost 1 base and 0 bases respectively, with 5 bases between them. The CDR3 is made up of 14 amino acids. The germline V gene has CDR1 SGHRS and CDR2 YFSETQ. A Seattle source enrolled patients during active infection and followed them longitudinally.

The chain joins TRBV5-1 to TRBJ1-3, with TRBD1 as a possible D gene (5 bases). The TCR sequence derives from a woman in her twenties or thirties with COVID-19, enrolled during active disease. Sequencing input: peripheral blood. The CDR3 DNA is TGCGCCAGCAGCTTGAGGGGCTCTGGAAACACCATATATTTT. Protein product: CASSLRGSGNTIYF.